Listed here are 2 T cell receptor beta chains from one sample, sequenced in a study of pediatric ulcerative colitis (dated by TCRdb to about 2019). The receptor library was made with the immunoSEQ multiplex PCR assay. TCRdb provides this immuneACCESS table in a form limited to in-frame rearrangements. Some clones are lacking; in checked studies, under half of them reflect an unresolved V gene, and why the rest are absent is not known. The sample table records 30,000 to 45,000 clones; less than 85% of these occur just once. The ten biggest clones cover about 23% of the sample. Sequenced sample: blood. The receptor source for this set is a girl under 18 with moderate ulcerative colitis.

In its sample, this clone was seen once. This CDR3 reads CASSAPGRGWFNLVNEQFF. CDR3 coding DNA: TGTGCCAGTAGTGCCCCCGGCAGGGGTTGGTTCAACTTGGTCAATGAGCAGTTCTTC. V is TRBV19 and J is TRBJ2-1, with a weak D call TRBD1 (6 bases). CDR3 length equals 19 residues. The germline V and J ends were trimmed by 5 bases and 6 bases, with 29 bases remaining between them. CDR1 and CDR2 from the germline V gene are LNHDA and SQIVND (reference sequence).

V is TRBV2 and J is TRBJ2-1; 12 bases agree with TRBD2. With V trimmed by 6 bases and J by 5 bases, 5 bases remained unmatched. Per the germline V gene, CDR1 is SNHLY and CDR2 is FYNNEI. The CDR3 extends over 15 amino acids. The CDR3 sequence is CASRLRTSGDNEQFF. As DNA, the CDR3 is TGTGCCAGCAGACTTAGGACTAGCGGGGACAATGAGCAGTTCTTC.